The next 9 T cell receptor beta chains were all read from a single sample in a study of blood T cell repertoires in COVID-19. TCRdb's copy holds only in-frame clones and misses some; the assay was immunoSEQ multiplex PCR. This sample carries 150,000 or so clones, 75% to 80% of them seen once, and the ten largest clones take around 9.5%. Sequenced: peripheral blood. These TCRs come from a woman aged 50 to 60 with active or convalescent COVID-19.

The J gene is TRBJ2-3, the V gene TRBV9, with a tentative D call TRBD2 (5 bases). The CDR3 has 16 residues. With 3 bases removed from V and 2 bases from J, the gap between germline ends came to 16 bases. Germline V gene sequence: CDR1 SGDLS, CDR2 YYNGEE. The CDR3 DNA reads as TGTGCCAGCAGCGAGGGAATCAGCGGTTACACAGATACGCAGTATTTT. Its translation is CASSEGISGYTDTQYF.

The chain has TRBV7-3 and TRBJ1-6; tentative D call: TRBD1 (6 bases). The CDR3 spans 14 residues. Deletions cut 4 bases from V and 7 bases from J, with 11 bases between. CDR1 is SGHTA and CDR2 is FQGTGA in the germline V gene. DNA for the CDR3: TGTGCCAGCAGCTCCGAGAGGGGGAATTCACCCCTCCACTTT. Translating gives CASSSERGNSPLHF. The full variable domain, its missing parts supplied by reference TRBV7-3 and TRBJ1-6, is GAGVSQTPSNKVTEKGKYVELRCDPISGHTALYWYRQSLGQGPEFLIYFQGTGAADDSGLPNDRFFAVRPEGSVSTLKIQRTERGDSAVYLCASSSERGNSPLHFGNGTRLTVT.

CDR3 bases: TGTGCCAGCAGCTCCGACCGGGAAGGGAGGAATGAGCAGTTCTTC. It yields the protein CASSSDREGRNEQFF. V usage is TRBV7-3 and J usage is TRBJ2-1, with D possibly being TRBD2 (6 bases). CDR1 is SGHTA, CDR2 FQGTGA, per germline. This CDR3 region has 15 residues. The ends were cut back, 4 bases at V and 7 bases at J, with 17 bases in the middle.

This rearrangement joins TRBV19 to TRBJ2-7; 7 bases map to TRBD2. CDR1 is LNHDA and CDR2 is SQIVND in the germline V gene (reference sequence). Germline trimming cut 4 bases from V and 0 bases from J; bases unmatched to any gene: 6. This CDR3 contains 15 residues. In DNA, the CDR3 is TGTGCCAGTAGTACCCCCGGGGGGATCTCCTACGAGCAGTACTTC. It yields the protein CASSTPGGISYEQYF.

The rearrangement joins TRBV27 to TRBJ2-5; 7 positions match TRBD2. This CDR3 is 15 amino acids long. Germline values: CDR1 MNHEY, CDR2 SMNVEV (reference sequence). Germline trimming cut 5 bases from V and 2 bases from J; bases unmatched to any gene: 8. The CDR3 spells CASSVGSGPQETQYF. The CDR3 bases are TGTGCCAGCAGTGTTGGTAGCGGGCCTCAAGAGACCCAGTACTTC.

The table lists this clone with a count of one. The chain has TRBV6-5 and TRBJ2-7, with 9 bases aligning to TRBD2. Germline-derived CDR1 and CDR2 are MNHEY and SVGAGI. The CDR3 is 15 amino acids. With V trimmed by 6 bases and J by 2 bases, 8 bases remained unmatched. CDR3 in amino acids: CASRVDSGGPYEQYF. Written as DNA, the CDR3 is TGTGCCAGCAGGGTAGATAGCGGGGGCCCCTACGAGCAGTACTTC.

The chain's CDR3 is CASSEGHRQETQYF. The CDR3 DNA sequence: TGTGCCAGCAGTGAAGGACACCGCCAAGAGACCCAGTACTTC. The J gene is TRBJ2-5, the V gene TRBV25-1, with a weak D call TRBD1 (5 bases). The germline V gene has CDR1 MGHDK and CDR2 SYGVNS. There are 14 residues in the CDR3. The V end was cut by 2 bases, the J end by 1 base, with 8 bases between.

The chain employs TRBV5-1 and TRBJ1-2; the match to TRBD1 covers 7 bases. V dropped 3 bases and J dropped 4; count of bases not matched to a gene: 9. This CDR3 spans 15 amino acids. CDR1 is SGHRS and CDR2 is YFSETQ in the germline V gene. The DNA for the CDR3 is TGCGCCAGCAGCTCCAGTCACAGGGGAGCCTATGGCTACACCTTC. Translating gives CASSSSHRGAYGYTF.

V and J are TRBV19 and TRBJ1-2, with TRBD1 matching over 7 bases. The CDR3 runs 14 residues. Germline CDR1 is LNHDA and CDR2 is SQIVND (reference sequence). V lost 10 bases to trimming and J lost 4 bases; unmatched junction nucleotides: 12. The CDR3 bases are TGTGCCATCCGACAGGGTGGTCGTAGCTATGGCTACACCTTC. It translates to CAIRQGGRSYGYTF.